This T cell receptor beta chain was captured by sequencing in a study of blood T cells in healthy people across ages. Sample-barcoded 5' priming and a J-beta primer mix drove a second PCR of roughly 7 to 11 cycles. Each CDR3 protein is one row after TCRdb ran MiXCR on the 5' RACE reads. The sample holds roughly 730,000 distinct CDR3 sequences, roughly three fifths seen once. This clonotype was observed a few times. Its antigen is not identified. Russia was home to the donors, healthy Caucasian individuals aged roughly 6 to 90. Study conclusions and caveats: Roughly linear age-related decline in beta diversity appeared, significant by age 40.

The CDR3 sequence is 14 residues long. Between the trimmed V and J ends, which lost 5 bases and 5 bases, there was a span of 15 bases. This receptor was identified in a middle-aged man in good health. The chain has TRBV12-3 or TRBV12-4 and TRBJ2-5, with D hard to call. The sequencing input was blood. CDR3 amino acids: CASSTVWDGETQYF. CDR3 bases: TGTGCCAGCAGTACCGTTTGGGATGGGGAGACCCAGTACTTC.